This TCR beta chain was documented in a study of cytotoxic CD8 clonotypes in ibrutinib-treated CLL. Background on the study: A mean of roughly 250,000 productive templates and tens of thousands of productive rearrangements was obtained per sample. Regarding the study as a whole: Clonality grew at ibrutinib response; at progression, it decreased back toward baseline. Sustained-remission patients were sampled at one set of times and progressing patients at different ones.

The assay was immunoSEQ multiplex PCR, and TCRdb's table has in-frame clones only and misses some. The sample yields approximately 60,000 clones, roughly 54% seen once. Trimming pared 4 bases from V and 0 bases from J, leaving 10 bases between. This CDR3 comprises 14 residues. From germline, CDR1 is SGHRS and CDR2 YFSETQ. With regard to this clone: Its target is not known.

V and J are TRBV5-1 and TRBJ1-1; no clear D. The specimen comprised PBMCs, sampled at disease progression, from a patient treated with ibrutinib. This TCR derives from a human donor with chronic lymphocytic leukemia. CDR3 loop: CASSTPEMNTEAFF. The CDR3 coding sequence is TGCGCCAGCAGCACCCCAGAGATGAACACTGAAGCTTTCTTT.